This T cell receptor beta chain was sequenced for a study of blood T cells in healthy people across ages. Germline V lookup: CDR1 SQVTM, CDR2 ANQGSEA. This CDR3 is 12 amino acids long. A second PCR of 7 to 11 cycles used a sample-barcoded 5' primer and a J-beta primer mix. TCRdb itself ran the 5' RACE reads through MiXCR, one entry per CDR3 protein. The table lists over 1,500,000 distinct CDR3 sequences, 39% of them singletons. The sample comprised blood. The TCR sequence derives from a human donor in good health. This rearrangement joins TRBV29-1 to TRBJ2-4; D perhaps matches TRBD1 (5 bases). The DNA matches TRBJ2-7 better at its end, which makes the J call doubtful. The CDR3 nucleotides are TGCAGCGTTTTGGCAGGGCTCGGCGAGCAGTACTTC. The encoded protein is CSVLAGLGEQYF.